This T cell receptor (beta chain) stems from a study of beta chain features in type 1 diabetes. Study as a whole: Age and gender were similar between patients and healthy donors, as were cell yields. Study findings and constraints: Type 1 diabetes patients had TCRB CDR3s that were shorter (moderately but significantly so) in all four CD4+ subsets.

What was sequenced were expressed TCRB transcripts, since all of the isolated RNA had been reverse transcribed. Data came from immunoSEQ multiplex PCR; TCRdb stores just in-frame clones and leaves some out. The sample records 900,000 or so clones, about a sixth being singletons. On this clone: Its antigen is unknown.

This sequence originates from a woman aged 18-29 years in good health. The sequenced sample was naive CD4+ T cells from blood.

The CDR3 DNA reads as TGTGCCAGCAGCTTAGAACTGGGAGGCTACAATGAGCAGTTCTTC. Translation gives CASSLELGGYNEQFF. The gene calls are TRBV7-2 and TRBJ2-1, with D maybe TRBD2 (6 bases). In germline, CDR1 is SGHTA, CDR2 FQGNSA. Trimming stripped 1 base from V and 3 bases from J, with 10 bases between. The CDR3 has 15 amino acids.